The present entry profiles one TCR beta chain with its context. In its sample, this clone was seen a few times. No antigen is known for it. No much larger clone is present one base from it, and per-base qualities are unavailable. The immunoSEQ Assay was used to sequence TCR beta CDR3 regions from DNA. The authors processed their data as follows. To compute T cell density, TCR beta template counts were normalized to usable DNA, which was estimated by amplifying housekeeping genes. Richness was estimated using the preseqR package, with extrapolation to 400,000 templates for PBMC samples and to 120,000 templates for tissue samples. Clonality was defined as one minus Pielou's evenness. Tissue-enriched TCRs were identified by differential abundance testing using productive amino-acid clonotypes, minimum total count 5 and alpha 0.1. The Jaccard Index and the Morisita Overlap Index were used to quantify repertoire overlap between compartments. TCR beta CDR3s were clustered by GLIPH together with public tetramer-defined viral CDR3s, and at least three viral sequences plus V-gene enrichment were required for viral motifs. TCRdb's version of the immuneACCESS table is confined to in-frame rearrangements and falls short of the full clone set. An unresolved V gene accounts for under half of the shortfall where checked; the remainder is of unknown origin. That table supplies the V and J calls and clone size; D and trimming were determined from the DNA. For this sample there are 1,200 to 1,500 clones; over 20% appear just once. 20% of the sample is taken by the ten largest.

This record comes from a study of T cells in localized non-small cell lung cancer (dated by TCRdb to 2020 to 2022). Looking at the study overall: Comparing tumors with uninvolved tumor-adjacent lungs, the study looked at the T cell repertoires of roughly 250 patients with early-stage NSCLC. The cohort consisted of approximately 240 treatment-naive NSCLC patients whose localized lung tumors had been resected. Of the NSCLC patients, around 130 were male and roughly 100 were female, and the mean age was around 66 years. The paper's findings and limits, for the study overall: Longer overall survival was associated with higher T cell density in blood, whereas shorter survival was associated with higher clonality in adjacent lung. Because multi-region sequencing of the tumors was not done, intratumor heterogeneity could not be ruled out. Uninvolved tumor-adjacent lung showed the highest T cell clonality, higher than tumor, which suggests more focused antigenic responses in the uninvolved tumor-adjacent lung. A median of about 53 of the top 100 tumor clones were detected in paired uninvolved adjacent lung, and 28 of these tumor clones were also found among the top 100 clones of the paired uninvolved adjacent lung. Because of the exploratory design, TCR variables were selected using unadjusted p-values without false-discovery rate correction.

Uninvolved adjacent lung was taken at least 2 cm from the tumor margin and confirmed free of atypia by two independent pathologists. At diagnosis, tumor, uninvolved tumor-adjacent lung and peripheral blood were collected and then preserved as a mix of FFPE and fresh-frozen material. V is pruned by 3 bases and J by 5 bases, leaving 5 bases of the junction without a gene match. CDR1 and CDR2 (LNHNV, YYDKDF) derive from the germline V gene (reference sequence). The CDR3 holds 14 amino acids from the cysteine to the phenylalanine. Just CDR3 DNA is preserved here, 42 bases in frame from base 1. The V and J genes are TRBV15 and TRBJ1-1; TRBD1 aligns with 8 central bases. The TCR was taken from an older male donor with stage II squamous cell lung carcinoma. Sample: normal lung tissue next to the tumor, taken before any cancer treatment. The DNA sequence is as follows: TGTGCCACCAGCAGGGACAGGGTACTAACTGAAGCTTTCTTT. It translates as CATSRDRVLTEAFF.